Following are 18 T cell receptor beta chains from one sample sequenced in a study of OX40 agonist ivuxolimab in advanced cancers. The library was generated by the immunoSEQ multiplex PCR assay. TCRdb took this table from immuneACCESS and kept in-frame rearrangements with V and J called. Such tables lack part of the clones; where checked against another copy, unresolved V genes explain under half of the gap, and the rest is unexplained. The sample data list tens of thousands of clones, and roughly nine tenths of these were observed just once. Approximately 27% of the sample lies in the top ten. This material consisted of CD4+ or CD8+ T cells sorted from blood, taken in a trial of the OX40 agonist ivuxolimab. The source of these receptors is an adult with an advanced solid tumor such as melanoma, head and neck, liver or kidney cancer.

The chain employs TRBV5-1 and TRBJ2-7, with D perhaps given as TRBD1 or TRBD2 (5 bases each). Trimming shortened V by 3 bases and J by 6 bases, and 13 bases separated the two germline ends. The CDR3 has 13 amino acids. Germline V gene data show CDR1 as SGHRS and CDR2 as YFSETQ. CDR3 nucleotide sequence: TGCGCCAGCAGCTCCGTCATGGGGGTCGAGCAGTACTTC. Translated: CASSSVMGVEQYF. Full variable domain (outside the CDR3, taken from reference TRBV5-1 and TRBJ2-7): KAGVTQTPRYLIKTRGQQVTLSCSPISGHRSVSWYQQTPGQGLQFLFEYFSETQRNKGNFPGRFSGRQFSNSRSEMNVSTLELGDSALYLCASSSVMGVEQYFGPGTRLTVT.

V is TRBV6-5 and J is TRBJ1-1, with no clear D. Trimming took 7 bases from V and 5 from J, leaving 11 bases between them. The germline V gene encodes CDR1 MNHEY and CDR2 SVGAGI. The length of the CDR3 is 12 residues. The CDR3 loop is CASTQSGTEAFF. The CDR3 nucleotides are TGTGCCAGCACTCAATCCGGGACTGAAGCTTTCTTT.

The CDR3 coding sequence is TGCGCCAGCAGCTCGCAGGGGAACGAGCAGTACTTC. This translates into CASSSQGNEQYF. The V gene is TRBV5-1, the J gene TRBJ2-7; the D gene is possibly TRBD1 (6 bases). V dropped 3 bases and J dropped 5 bases, with 9 bases sitting between them. This CDR3 region has 12 residues. Per the germline V gene, CDR1 is SGHRS and CDR2 is YFSETQ.

This clone is medium-sized. The chain is built from TRBV6-1 and TRBJ1-5, with TRBD1 identical over 7 bases. The CDR3 has 17 amino acids. Germline-derived CDR1 and CDR2 are MNHNS and SASEGT. Unmatched junction bases numbered 11, after V lost 2 bases and J lost 4 bases. CDR3 in DNA: TGTGCCAGCAGTGAACATTGGACAGGAGTGACGAATCAGCCCCAGCATTTT. Protein: CASSEHWTGVTNQPQHF.

This chain uses TRBV27 with TRBJ2-3; D might be TRBD2 (5 bases). Germline V lookup: CDR1 MNHEY, CDR2 SMNVEV (reference sequence). Trimming pared 8 bases from V and 4 bases from J, leaving 13 bases between. The CDR3 length is 13 residues. The CDR3 DNA reads TGTGCCAGCGAGGACGGGATAGCAGATACGCAGTATTTT. The encoded protein is CASEDGIADTQYF.

This sequence joins TRBV4-1 and TRBJ2-7, with D maybe TRBD2 (5 bases). Per the germline V gene, CDR1 is MGHRA and CDR2 is YSYEKL. The CDR3 totals 11 residues. V was trimmed by 1 base and J by 7 bases, leaving 5 bases between them. The CDR3 loop is CASSQGEEQYF. CDR3 sequence (DNA): TGCGCCAGCAGCCAAGGGGAGGAGCAGTACTTC.

The V and J genes are TRBV4-1 and TRBJ2-2; no definite D call. This CDR3 region has 19 residues. V was trimmed by 0 bases and J by 0 bases, leaving 17 bases between them. Germline assignment: CDR1 MGHRA and CDR2 YSYEKL. The CDR3 spells CASSQDNLGGIANTGELFF. The CDR3 coding sequence is TGCGCCAGCAGCCAAGATAATTTGGGTGGGATTGCGAACACCGGGGAGCTGTTTTTT.

V is TRBV21-1 and J is TRBJ2-5; the table assigns TRBD2, which was not confirmed against the DNA. TRBV21-1 is a documented pseudogene. The CDR3 consists of 16 residues. In nucleotides, the CDR3 is TGTGCCAGCAGCCGGGGGTTAGCGGGAGCGAGGGAGACCCAGTACTTC. It yields the protein CASSRGLAGARETQYF.

V and J are TRBV14 and TRBJ2-6, with 8 bases identical to TRBD2. This CDR3 has 16 amino acids. With 2 bases clipped from V and 0 bases from J, the junction kept 0 bases outside the gene matches. Germline CDR1 SGHDN, CDR2 FVKESK. CDR3 DNA sequence: TGTGCCAGCAGCCAACTAGCGGGCTCTGGGGCCAACGTCCTGACTTTC. Translation gives CASSQLAGSGANVLTF.

For this clone: Other nucleotide sequences in the sample specify the same CDR3. This chain links TRBV9 with TRBJ2-7; D gene ambiguous. The CDR3 is 14 residues long. With 0 bases removed from V and 2 bases from J, the gap between germline ends came to 9 bases. Germline CDR1 SGDLS, CDR2 YYNGEE. CDR3 DNA: TGTGCCAGCAGCGTAGGTGGCGGAACCTACGAGCAGTACTTC. Translation gives CASSVGGGTYEQYF.

The chain uses TRBV15 and TRBJ2-7, with 9 positions matching TRBD1. The CDR3 contains 15 residues. After removal of 4 bases from V and 2 bases from J, the junction contained 6 bases not matched to a gene. The germline V gene encodes CDR1 LNHNV and CDR2 YYDKDF (reference sequence). Written as DNA, the CDR3 is TGTGCCACCAGCATCGGGACAGGGAGAACCTACGAGCAGTACTTC. It translates to CATSIGTGRTYEQYF.

The chain combines TRBV13 with TRBJ1-1; 8 nucleotides line up with TRBD1. The CDR3 loop spans 15 amino acids. CDR1 PRHDT and CDR2 FYEKMQ come from the germline V gene (reference sequence). The J segment lost 4 bases and the V segment lost 4 bases, leaving 8 bases of the junction unmatched. CDR3 sequence reads: CASSSRGPEGTEAFF. Written as DNA, the CDR3 is TGTGCCAGCAGCTCCAGGGGGCCGGAGGGCACTGAAGCTTTCTTT. Full variable domain (rest looked up from reference TRBV13 and TRBJ1-1): AAGVIQSPRHLIKEKRETATLKCYPIPRHDTVYWYQQGPGQDPQFLISFYEKMQSDKGSIPDRFSAQQFSDYHSELNMSSLELGDSALYFCASSSRGPEGTEAFFGQGTRLTVV.

The chain carries TRBV5-1 and TRBJ2-1; TRBD1 is a possible D gene (5 bases). Germline loops: CDR1 SGHRS, CDR2 YFSETQ. V shed 7 bases and J shed 5 bases, with 16 bases lying between them. The CDR3 covers 14 residues. CDR3 bases: TGCGCCAGCGGTTTGACACAGGAAAACAATGAGCAGTTCTTC. The encoded protein is CASGLTQENNEQFF. Variable domain in full (rest from reference TRBV5-1 and TRBJ2-1): KAGVTQTPRYLIKTRGQQVTLSCSPISGHRSVSWYQQTPGQGLQFLFEYFSETQRNKGNFPGRFSGRQFSNSRSEMNVSTLELGDSALYLCASGLTQENNEQFFGPGTRLTVL.

This chain connects TRBV5-4 to TRBJ1-1; 7 bases line up with TRBD1. Per the germline V gene, CDR1 is SGHNT and CDR2 is YYREEE (reference sequence). The CDR3 extends over 14 amino acids. V lost 2 bases and J lost 3; bases outside the gene matches: 4. In nucleotides, the CDR3 is TGTGCCAGCAGCTTACAGGGGCGGGACACTGAAGCTTTCTTT. Protein product: CASSLQGRDTEAFF. Using reference TRBV5-4 and TRBJ1-1 for the parts outside the CDR3, the full variable domain is ETGVTQSPTHLIKTRGQQVTLRCSSQSGHNTVSWYQQALGQGPQFIFQYYREEENGRGNFPPRFSGLQFPNYSSELNVNALELDDSALYLCASSLQGRDTEAFFGQGTRLTVV.

This clone was counted a few times. The chain combines TRBV28 with TRBJ2-7; TRBD2 aligns across 11 bases. The V gene's germline CDR1 is MDHEN and CDR2 SYDVKM. This CDR3 contains 15 residues. The J segment lost 6 bases and the V segment lost 8 bases, leaving 12 bases of the junction unmatched. Here the CDR3 DNA reads TGTGCCAGCCCCCCTCTCGGGCTAGCGGGAGGCGAGCAGTACTTC. Amino acids: CASPPLGLAGGEQYF.

This clone is a singleton in its sample. The chain combines TRBV7-9 with TRBJ2-5; D may be TRBD2 (7 bases). Germline-derived CDR1 and CDR2 are SEHNR and FQNEAQ (reference sequence). V gave up 3 bases and J gave up 2 bases, with 10 bases separating them. The CDR3 has 14 amino acids. The CDR3 loop is CASSFGGLQETQYF. The CDR3 DNA is TGTGCCAGCAGCTTCGGGGGGCTACAAGAGACCCAGTACTTC. The variable domain in full, with the rest retrieved from reference TRBV7-9 and TRBJ2-5, is DTGVSQNPRHKITKRGQNVTFRCDPISEHNRLYWYRQTLGQGPEFLTYFQNEAQLEKSRLLSDRFSAERPKGSFSTLEIQRTEQGDSAMYLCASSFGGLQETQYFGPGTRLLVL.

A word on this clone: With a far larger clone one base away, a read error is the likely cause. The CDR3 nucleotides are TGTGCCAGCAGCTTGGGACTAGCGGGGGCGGGGGAGCAGTACTTC. It translates to CASSLGLAGAGEQYF. The genes are TRBV5-6 and TRBJ2-5, with 12 bases lining up with TRBD2. This CDR3 has 15 residues. J lost 11 bases, V lost 0 bases, and 8 bases had no gene match. Germline CDR1 and CDR2: SGHDT and YYEEEE.

This sequence joins TRBV2 and TRBJ2-2; possible D gene TRBD1, 5 bases. V was pared by 10 bases and J by 0 bases, with 12 bases between. Germline assignment: CDR1 SNHLY and CDR2 FYNNEI. This CDR3 is 14 amino acids long. CDR3 nucleotides: TGTGCCACCCAAGGGGCCGCGAACACCGGGGAGCTGTTTTTT. This sequence encodes CATQGAANTGELFF.